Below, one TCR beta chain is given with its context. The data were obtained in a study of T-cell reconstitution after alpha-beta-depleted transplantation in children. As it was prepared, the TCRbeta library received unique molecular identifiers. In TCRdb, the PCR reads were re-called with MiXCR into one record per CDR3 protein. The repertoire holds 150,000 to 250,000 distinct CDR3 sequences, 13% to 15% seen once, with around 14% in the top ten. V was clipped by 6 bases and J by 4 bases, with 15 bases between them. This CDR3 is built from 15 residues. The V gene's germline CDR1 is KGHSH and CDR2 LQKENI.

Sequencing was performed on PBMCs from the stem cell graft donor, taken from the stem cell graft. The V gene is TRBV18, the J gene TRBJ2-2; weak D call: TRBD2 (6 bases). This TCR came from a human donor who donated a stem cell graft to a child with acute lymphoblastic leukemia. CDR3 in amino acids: CASSQISGSTGELFF. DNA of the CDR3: TGTGCCAGCTCGCAGATTAGCGGATCCACCGGGGAGCTGTTTTTT.